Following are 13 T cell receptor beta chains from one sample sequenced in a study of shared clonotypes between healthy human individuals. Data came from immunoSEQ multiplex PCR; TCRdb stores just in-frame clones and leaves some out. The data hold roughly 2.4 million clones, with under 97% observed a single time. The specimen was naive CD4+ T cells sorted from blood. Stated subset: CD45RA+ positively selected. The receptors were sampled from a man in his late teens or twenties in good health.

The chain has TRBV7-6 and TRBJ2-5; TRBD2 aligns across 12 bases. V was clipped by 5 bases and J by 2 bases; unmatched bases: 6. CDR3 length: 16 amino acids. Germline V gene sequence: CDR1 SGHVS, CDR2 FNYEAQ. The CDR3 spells CASSRRTSGAQETQYF. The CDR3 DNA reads TGTGCCAGCAGCCGACGGACTAGCGGGGCTCAAGAGACCCAGTACTTC.

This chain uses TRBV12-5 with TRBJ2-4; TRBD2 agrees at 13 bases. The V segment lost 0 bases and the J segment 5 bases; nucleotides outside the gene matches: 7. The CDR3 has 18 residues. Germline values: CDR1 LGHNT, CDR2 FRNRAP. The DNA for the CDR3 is TGTGCTAGTGGTTTGGTACCGTCAACTAGCGGGAGGGAAAACATTCAGTACTTC. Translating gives CASGLVPSTSGRENIQYF.

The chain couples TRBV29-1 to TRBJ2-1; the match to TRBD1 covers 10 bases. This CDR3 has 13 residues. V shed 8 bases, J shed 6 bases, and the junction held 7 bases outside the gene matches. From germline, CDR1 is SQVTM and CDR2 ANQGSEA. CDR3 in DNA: TGCAGCTCACGACAGGGGGCGGGCAATGAGCAGTTCTTC. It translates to CSSRQGAGNEQFF.

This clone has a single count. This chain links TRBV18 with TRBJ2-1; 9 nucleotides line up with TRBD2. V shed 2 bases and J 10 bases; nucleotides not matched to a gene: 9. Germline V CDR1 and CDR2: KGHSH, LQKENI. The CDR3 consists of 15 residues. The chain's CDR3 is CASSPYSGGLEEQFF. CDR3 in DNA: TGTGCCAGCTCACCATATAGCGGGGGTCTCGAGGAGCAGTTCTTC.

The DNA for the CDR3 is TGTGCCAGCAGTGGGAACGGGGGAGGCACAGATACGCAGTATTTT. Protein sequence: CASSGNGGGTDTQYF. The V gene is TRBV2, the J gene TRBJ2-3; D perhaps matches TRBD2 (6 bases). The V gene's germline CDR1 is SNHLY and CDR2 FYNNEI. Trimming took 4 bases from V and 1 from J, leaving 12 bases between them. This CDR3 region has 15 residues.

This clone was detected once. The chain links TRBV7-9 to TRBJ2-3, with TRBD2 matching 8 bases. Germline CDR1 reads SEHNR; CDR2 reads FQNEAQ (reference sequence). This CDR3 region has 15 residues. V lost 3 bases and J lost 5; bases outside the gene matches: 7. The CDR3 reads CASSFGAGEGDTQYF. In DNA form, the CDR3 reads TGTGCCAGCAGCTTCGGAGCGGGAGAAGGAGATACGCAGTATTTT.

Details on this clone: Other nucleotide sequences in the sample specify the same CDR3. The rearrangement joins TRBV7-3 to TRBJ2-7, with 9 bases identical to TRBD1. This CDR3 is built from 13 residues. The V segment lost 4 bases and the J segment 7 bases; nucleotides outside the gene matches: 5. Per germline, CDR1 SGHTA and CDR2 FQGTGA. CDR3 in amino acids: CASSSGQGREQYF. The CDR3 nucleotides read TGTGCCAGCAGCTCCGGACAGGGGCGAGAGCAGTACTTC.

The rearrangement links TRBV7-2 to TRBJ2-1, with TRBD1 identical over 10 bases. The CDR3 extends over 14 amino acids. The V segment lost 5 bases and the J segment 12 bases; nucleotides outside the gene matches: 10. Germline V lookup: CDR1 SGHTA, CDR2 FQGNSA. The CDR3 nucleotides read TGTGCCAGCAGCCTGACAGGGGGCGCGGGATCGCAGTTCTTC. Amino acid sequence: CASSLTGGAGSQFF.

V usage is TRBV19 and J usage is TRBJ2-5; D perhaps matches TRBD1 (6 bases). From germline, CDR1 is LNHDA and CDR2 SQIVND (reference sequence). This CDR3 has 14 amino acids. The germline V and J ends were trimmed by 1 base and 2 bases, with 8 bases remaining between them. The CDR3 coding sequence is TGTGCCAGTAGTATAGGGGGGACACAAGAGACCCAGTACTTC. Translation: CASSIGGTQETQYF. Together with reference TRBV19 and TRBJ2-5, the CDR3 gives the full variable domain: DGGITQSPKYLFRKEGQNVTLSCEQNLNHDAMYWYRQDPGQGLRLIYYSQIVNDFQKGDIAEGYSVSREKKESFPLTVTSAQKNPTAFYLCASSIGGTQETQYFGPGTRLLVL.

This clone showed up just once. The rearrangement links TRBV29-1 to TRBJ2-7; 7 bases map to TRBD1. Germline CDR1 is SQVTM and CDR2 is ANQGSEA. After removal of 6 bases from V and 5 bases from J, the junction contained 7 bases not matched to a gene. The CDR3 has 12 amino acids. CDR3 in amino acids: CSVQRGLNEQYF. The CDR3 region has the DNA TGCAGCGTGCAAAGGGGGCTCAACGAGCAGTACTTC.

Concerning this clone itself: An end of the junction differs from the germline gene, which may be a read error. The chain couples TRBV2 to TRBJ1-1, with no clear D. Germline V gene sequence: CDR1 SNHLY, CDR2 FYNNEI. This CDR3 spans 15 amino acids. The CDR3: CASREESSGNTEAFF. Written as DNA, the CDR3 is TGTGCCAGCAGGGAAGAAAGTTCGGGGAACACTGAAGCTTTCTTT.

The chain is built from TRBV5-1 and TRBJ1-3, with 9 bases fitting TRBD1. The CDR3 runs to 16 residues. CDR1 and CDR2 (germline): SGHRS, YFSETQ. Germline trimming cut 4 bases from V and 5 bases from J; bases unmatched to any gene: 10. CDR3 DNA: TGCGCCAGCAGCCCAGAACCGGGACAGGGTAGAAACACCATATATTTT. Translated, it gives CASSPEPGQGRNTIYF.

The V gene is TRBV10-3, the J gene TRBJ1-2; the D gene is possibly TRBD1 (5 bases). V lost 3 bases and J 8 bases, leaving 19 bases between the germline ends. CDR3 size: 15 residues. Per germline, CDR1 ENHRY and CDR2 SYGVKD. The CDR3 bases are TGTGCCATCAGTGATGGACCGGACACCGGCGGGGGCTACACCTTC. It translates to CAISDGPDTGGGYTF.